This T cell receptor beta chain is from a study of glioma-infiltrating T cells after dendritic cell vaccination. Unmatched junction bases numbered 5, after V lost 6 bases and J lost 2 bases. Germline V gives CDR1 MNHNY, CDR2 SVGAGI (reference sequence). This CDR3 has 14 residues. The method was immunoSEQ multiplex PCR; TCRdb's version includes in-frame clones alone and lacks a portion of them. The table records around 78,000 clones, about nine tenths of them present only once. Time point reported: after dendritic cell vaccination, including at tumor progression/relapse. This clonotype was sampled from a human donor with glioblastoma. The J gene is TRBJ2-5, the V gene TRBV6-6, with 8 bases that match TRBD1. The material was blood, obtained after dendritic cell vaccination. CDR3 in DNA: TGTGCCAGCAGCTTTCAGGGGGCACAAGAGACCCAGTACTTC. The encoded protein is CASSFQGAQETQYF.